The sequence of this TCR beta chain was determined in a study of blood T cell repertoires in COVID-19. Study-level information: PBMCs, B-cell-depleted T cells, or T cells were the source of the cDNA or gDNA that made up the material.

Followed longitudinally, the Seattle patients had been enrolled during active infection. Authors' analysis steps: Nucleated cell number was recorded as an estimate derived from reference gene primer amplification. Repertoires were generated with immunoSEQ multiplex PCR, while TCRdb's copy carries only in-frame clones and drops some. For V, J and clone size, that table is used; D and trimming come from the DNA. The sample consists of about 160,000 clones, around 79% of them appearing once. The CDR3 contains 14 residues. The germline V and J ends were trimmed by 1 base and 4 bases, with 8 bases remaining between them. Germline assignment: CDR1 SGHTA and CDR2 FQGNSA.

This TCR came from an older woman with COVID-19, enrolled during active disease. This rearrangement joins TRBV7-2 to TRBJ1-3; D perhaps matches TRBD1 (6 bases). The specimen was peripheral blood. In DNA form, the CDR3 reads TGTGCCAGCAGCTTAGGGACAGTAGGAAACACCATATATTTT. Residues: CASSLGTVGNTIYF.